This TCR beta chain was sequenced for a study of T cell repertoires in cytomegalovirus infection. Study outcomes and limitations: Cumulative frequency (of public TCR beta family members) identified carriers of CMV plus the relevant HLA.

The CDR3 loop spans 16 amino acids. V lost 1 base to trimming and J lost 2 bases, with 15 bases between them. Germline CDR1 and CDR2: SGHRS and YFSETQ. In the case of this clonotype: What it binds is not known.

TCRdb re-called the reads with MiXCR, one entry per CDR3 protein. Seen here are some 920,000 distinct CDR3 sequences, around 30% observed once, and the top ten hold over 11%. Source: cultured CD8+ T cells from PBMCs, taken from culture after CMV antigen stimulation. The sequence came from a human donor in good health (CMV status not recorded). Some clones in this sample may be carry-over from other donors' samples. The rearrangement uses TRBV5-1 and TRBJ2-5, with D tentatively TRBD2 (6 bases). The CDR3 here is CASSLPGGGEQETQYF. The CDR3 DNA is TGCGCCAGCAGCTTGCCAGGAGGCGGGGAGCAAGAGACCCAGTACTTC. Filled out from reference TRBV5-1 and TRBJ2-5, the complete variable domain reads KAGVTQTPRYLIKTRGQQVTLSCSPISGHRSVSWYQQTPGQGLQFLFEYFSETQRNKGNFPGRFSGRQFSNSRSEMNVSTLELGDSALYLCASSLPGGGEQETQYFGPGTRLLVL.